This T cell receptor (beta chain) was profiled in a study of blood T cell repertoires in COVID-19. The germline gives CDR1 SNHLY, CDR2 FYNNEI. The CDR3 totals 14 residues. V shed 8 bases and J shed 1 base, with 14 bases lying between them. Measured with immunoSEQ multiplex PCR; TCRdb has only the in-frame clones, and not every one. The profile shows about 160,000 clones, approximately 80% of them singletons. The sequence was collected from a man in his forties who had recovered from COVID-19. V and J are TRBV2 and TRBJ1-1, with no clear D. Sequenced material: PBMCs or T cells enriched from blood (not recorded which). The CDR3 protein is CASSLELWNTEAFF. The DNA for the CDR3 is TGTGCCAGCTCCCTAGAACTGTGGAACACTGAAGCTTTCTTT.